The 7 T cell receptor beta chains below were found in one sample sequenced in a study of glioma-infiltrating T cells after dendritic cell vaccination listed by TCRdb under 2016. In the paper's terms, the time point label means: after dendritic cell vaccination, including at tumor progression/relapse. Receptor amplification or capture employed the immunoSEQ multiplex PCR assay. The immuneACCESS repertoire file appears here via TCRdb, limited to in-frame rearrangements. These files lack a portion of the clones; in checked studies, under half of the deficit traces to unresolved V genes, and the cause of the others is not known. Counted in this sample were roughly 60,000 clones; over 75% of them appeared once. More than 8.5% of the sample belongs to the ten largest clones. The input for sequencing was blood, taken after dendritic cell vaccination. The receptors come from a human donor with glioblastoma.

The count of this clone is one. The chain joins TRBV5-1 to TRBJ2-2; D is uncertain. Trimming removed 3 bases at V and 1 base at J, with 7 bases between. Germline CDR1 and CDR2: SGHRS and YFSETQ. This CDR3 has 14 residues. The CDR3 nucleotides read TGCGCCAGCAGCTCCCGAGGGAACACCGGGGAGCTGTTTTTT. As protein: CASSSRGNTGELFF.

This clone was observed a few times. This chain connects TRBV13 to TRBJ2-3, with D hard to call. The CDR3 is 16 amino acids. The germline CDR1 and CDR2 sequences are PRHDT and FYEKMQ (reference sequence). The V end was cut by 5 bases, the J end by 1 base, with 16 bases between. The CDR3 is CASSPSDRGGTDTQYF. The CDR3 coding sequence is TGTGCCAGCAGCCCCTCTGACCGCGGCGGCACAGATACGCAGTATTTT.

This chain uses TRBV10-3 with TRBJ2-3, with 8 bases that match TRBD2. V was pared by 1 base and J by 4 bases, with 4 bases of the junction left unmatched. The V gene's germline CDR1 is ENHRY and CDR2 SYGVKD. The CDR3 is 15 residues long. The CDR3 DNA sequence: TGTGCCATCAGTGAGTTGGCGGGGGGCTCAGATACGCAGTATTTT. It yields the protein CAISELAGGSDTQYF.

This chain uses TRBV29-1 with TRBJ1-6; D ambiguous. Germline values: CDR1 SQVTM, CDR2 ANQGSEA. V shed 7 bases and J shed 8 bases, with 15 bases lying between them. This CDR3 has 13 residues. The CDR3 loop is CSARKARDSPLHF. CDR3 in DNA: TGCAGCGCCCGGAAGGCGCGGGATTCACCCCTCCACTTT.

The sample holds a few counts of this clone. The chain carries TRBV6-7 and TRBJ2-7; TRBD2 might be the D (5 bases). TRBV6-7 counts as an open reading frame of uncertain function. The CDR3 covers 15 residues. Trimming removed 0 bases from V and 6 bases from J, with 15 bases in between. CDR3 region: CASSYSAGRRFEQYF. The DNA for the CDR3 is TGTGCCAGCAGTTACTCAGCTGGGAGAAGATTCGAGCAGTACTTC.

The rearrangement uses TRBV9 and TRBJ1-3, with D perhaps matching TRBD1 (6 bases). V gave up 0 bases and J gave up 0 bases, with 10 bases separating them. The CDR3 has 16 residues. The germline V gene has CDR1 SGDLS and CDR2 YYNGEE. CDR3: CASSVVGAASGNTIYF. CDR3 DNA sequence: TGTGCCAGCAGCGTAGTGGGGGCAGCCTCTGGAAACACCATATATTTT.

The chain is built from TRBV27 and TRBJ2-1; D uncertain. The V end was cut by 2 bases, the J end by 7 bases, with 9 bases between. This CDR3 is 13 amino acids long. Germline CDR1 reads MNHEY; CDR2 reads SMNVEV (reference sequence). CDR3 coding DNA: TGTGCCAGCAGTTTACTAGTTGGGAATGAGCAGTTCTTC. The encoded protein is CASSLLVGNEQFF.